A single sample is the source of the 27 T cell receptor beta chains below, sequenced in a study of resident and recirculating memory T cells in vitiligo. Produced via immunoSEQ multiplex PCR; TCRdb's table is partial and in-frame only. Of 75,000 to 95,000 clones listed, 92% are singletons. Sequences were obtained from blood. All receptors derive from a male donor with vitiligo.

The chain couples TRBV21-1 to TRBJ2-2; the DNA was not used to check the table's D call, TRBD2. TRBV21-1 is a listed pseudogene. The CDR3 spans 13 residues. The CDR3 region has the DNA TGTGCCAGCGGTAGCGGGCGGGCCGGGGAGCTGTTTTTT. It specifies CASGSGRAGELFF.

The rearrangement uses TRBV2 and TRBJ1-5; D is undetermined. Germline CDR1 reads SNHLY; CDR2 reads FYNNEI. Trimming took 2 bases from V and 2 from J, leaving 10 bases between them. CDR3 length equals 15 residues. In nucleotides, the CDR3 is TGTGCCAGCAGTGAATCGGGTAGGCGCAATCAGCCCCAGCATTTT. Amino acids: CASSESGRRNQPQHF.

The chain has TRBV10-3 and TRBJ1-3; TRBD1 might be the D (5 bases). This CDR3 is built from 17 residues. Trimming took off 3 bases at V and 1 base at J, with 16 bases between the two ends. Germline assignment: CDR1 ENHRY and CDR2 SYGVKD. CDR3 DNA sequence: TGTGCCATCAGTGATATGGCAGGGTTTATTTCTGGAAACACCATATATTTT. Translation: CAISDMAGFISGNTIYF.

This chain connects TRBV19 to TRBJ2-7, with TRBD2 matching over 14 bases. Trimming took 3 bases from V and 5 from J; bases not matched to a gene: 6. The CDR3 totals 16 residues. Germline loops: CDR1 LNHDA, CDR2 SQIVND (reference sequence). In nucleotides, the CDR3 is TGTGCCAGTAGTATGACTAGCGGGAGGGCCGGGGACGAGCAGTACTTC. Translated, it gives CASSMTSGRAGDEQYF.

In this sample, this clone turned up a few times. This chain joins TRBV9 and TRBJ2-1, with D possibly matching TRBD2 (5 bases). The CDR3 consists of 16 residues. Germline V gene data show CDR1 as SGDLS and CDR2 as YYNGEE. Trimming stripped 0 bases from V and 5 bases from J, with 15 bases between. The CDR3 DNA reads TGTGCCAGCAGCGTAGGACGCCTGAGGGTAGACAATGAGCAGTTCTTC. Encoded protein: CASSVGRLRVDNEQFF.

The DNA for the CDR3 is TGTGCCAGCAGTTTCCTTGGGGCAGGGGAAAGTTACACCTTC. This encodes CASSFLGAGESYTF. V is TRBV28 and J is TRBJ1-2, with D possibly matching TRBD1 (6 bases). Trimming removed 3 bases at V and 11 bases at J, with 19 bases between. In germline, CDR1 is MDHEN, CDR2 SYDVKM. There are 14 residues in the CDR3.

J is TRBJ2-1 and V is TRBV5-4; D may be TRBD2 (5 bases). The CDR3 has 15 amino acids. Germline loops: CDR1 SGHNT, CDR2 YYREEE (reference sequence). The V end was cut by 0 bases, the J end by 3 bases, with 10 bases between. The CDR3 coding sequence is TGTGCCAGCAGCTTGGGGCGGGCCGGCTACAATGAGCAGTTCTTC. This codes for CASSLGRAGYNEQFF.

The chain is built from TRBV2 and TRBJ2-7, with D possibly TRBD1 on 6 matching bases. This CDR3 is built from 15 residues. Per germline, CDR1 SNHLY and CDR2 FYNNEI. V lost 1 base and J 0 bases, leaving 10 bases between the germline ends. CDR3: CASSEDRAYSYEQYF. The CDR3 DNA reads as TGTGCCAGCAGTGAAGACAGGGCCTACTCCTACGAGCAGTACTTC.

J is TRBJ1-1 and V is TRBV30; D gene uncertain. Trimming removed 0 bases from V and 3 bases from J, with 11 bases in between. The CDR3 runs to 14 residues. CDR1 GTSNPN and CDR2 SVGIG come from the germline V gene (reference sequence). DNA of the CDR3: TGTGCCTGGAGTGTACGGAGGGTCTACACTGAAGCTTTCTTT. Translating it yields CAWSVRRVYTEAFF.

This sequence joins TRBV10-3 and TRBJ1-5, with D hard to call. This CDR3 is 14 amino acids long. V was shortened by 6 bases and J by 1 base, with 10 bases between the two germline ends. Germline loops: CDR1 ENHRY, CDR2 SYGVKD. The CDR3 coding sequence is TGTGCCATCAGCGGTACGAACAGCAATCAGCCCCAGCATTTT. Amino acids: CAISGTNSNQPQHF.

The V gene is TRBV9, the J gene TRBJ2-1; TRBD2 agrees at 7 bases. The germline gives CDR1 SGDLS, CDR2 YYNGEE. The V segment lost 4 bases and the J segment 1 base; nucleotides outside the gene matches: 11. This CDR3 has 17 amino acids. The CDR3 nucleotides read TGTGCCAGCAGCTCCCGGGCGTCAGCGGGGTCCTACAATGAGCAGTTCTTC. Protein sequence: CASSSRASAGSYNEQFF.

This clone was found once. The chain employs TRBV18 and TRBJ2-1; D might be TRBD1 (6 bases). Germline V gene sequence: CDR1 KGHSH, CDR2 LQKENI. The V end was cut by 6 bases, the J end by 7 bases, with 10 bases between. This CDR3 region has 12 residues. CDR3 bases: TGTGCCAGCTCCCTACAGGGAAATGAGCAGTTCTTC. It translates to CASSLQGNEQFF.

This chain uses TRBV7-6 with TRBJ2-5; 7 positions match TRBD2. The CDR3 length is 14 residues. Germline CDR1 SGHVS, CDR2 FNYEAQ. The V gene end was trimmed by 3 bases and the J gene end by 5 bases; junction bases not matched to a gene: 6. CDR3 bases: TGTGCCAGCAGCTTCTCAGCGGGAATGGAGACCCAGTACTTC. Translated, it gives CASSFSAGMETQYF.

The chain combines TRBV2 with TRBJ1-2; 9 bases are shared with TRBD1. In germline, CDR1 is SNHLY, CDR2 FYNNEI. Losses at the gene ends were 5 bases for V and 6 bases for J; bases not matched to a gene: 4. CDR3 size: 13 residues. This chain's CDR3 is CASSYRGLDGYTF. For the CDR3, the DNA is TGTGCCAGCAGTTACAGGGGGCTGGATGGCTACACCTTC.

This chain joins TRBV9 and TRBJ2-3; 10 positions agree with TRBD2. In germline, CDR1 is SGDLS, CDR2 YYNGEE. Trimming removed 1 base from V and 5 bases from J; junction bases left unmatched: 4. The CDR3 loop spans 15 amino acids. This chain's CDR3 is CASSVQAGGLDTQYF. The CDR3 bases are TGTGCCAGCAGCGTACAAGCGGGGGGGCTAGATACGCAGTATTTT.

V usage is TRBV18 and J usage is TRBJ1-5, with TRBD1 as a possible D gene (6 bases). Trimming removed 3 bases from V and 2 bases from J, with 11 bases in between. CDR1 and CDR2 (germline): KGHSH, LQKENI. CDR3 length equals 15 residues. This chain's CDR3 is CASSPPQGGNQPQHF. The CDR3 region has the DNA TGTGCCAGCTCACCTCCACAGGGCGGCAATCAGCCCCAGCATTTT.

The table lists this clone with a count of one. CDR3 residues: CASSGDLRRETQYF. Written as DNA, the CDR3 is TGTGCCAGCAGTGGGGACTTAAGGCGAGAGACCCAGTACTTC. The rearrangement links TRBV28 to TRBJ2-5; a possible D gene is TRBD2 (6 bases). There are 14 residues in the CDR3. Germline V CDR1 and CDR2: MDHEN, SYDVKM. V lost 5 bases and J 4 bases, leaving 14 bases between the germline ends.

V and J are TRBV11-2 and TRBJ2-7, with TRBD1 as a possible D gene (6 bases). Trimming shortened V by 6 bases and J by 5 bases, and 20 bases separated the two germline ends. This CDR3 has 15 amino acids. Germline CDR1 and CDR2: SGHAT and FQNNGV. CDR3: CASSSRDRLFDEQYF. DNA of the CDR3: TGTGCCAGCAGTTCTAGAGACAGGTTATTCGACGAGCAGTACTTC.

This sequence joins TRBV6-4 and TRBJ2-7; D not resolved. This CDR3 has 11 residues. Germline-derived CDR1 and CDR2 are MRHNA and SNTAGT. V was pared by 6 bases and J by 3 bases, with 6 bases between. CDR3 region: CASRNSYEQYF. DNA for the CDR3: TGTGCCAGCAGAAATAGCTACGAGCAGTACTTC.

The chain carries TRBV6-1 and TRBJ2-1; TRBD2 matches 7 bases. CDR3 length equals 15 residues. With V trimmed by 4 bases and J by 7 bases, 10 bases remained unmatched. The germline gives CDR1 MNHNS, CDR2 SASEGT. The CDR3 region is CASSGREAAKNEQFF. DNA of the CDR3: TGTGCCAGCAGTGGACGGGAGGCGGCCAAGAATGAGCAGTTCTTC.

This chain joins TRBV10-2 and TRBJ1-5, with no clear D. Trimming removed 4 bases at V and 0 bases at J, with 10 bases between. CDR1 is WSHSY and CDR2 is SAAADI in the germline V gene. The CDR3 has 15 amino acids. CDR3 amino acids: CASSAGIDSNQPQHF. Written as DNA, the CDR3 is TGCGCCAGCAGTGCGGGGATAGATAGCAATCAGCCCCAGCATTTT.

The CDR3 bases are TGTGCCAGCAGCGTAGAGCCAGCGGGAGGGGGAGATACGCAGTATTTT. Amino acids: CASSVEPAGGGDTQYF. This chain connects TRBV9 to TRBJ2-3, with 10 bases aligning to TRBD2. Losses at the gene ends were 0 bases for V and 5 bases for J; bases not matched to a gene: 6. CDR1 is SGDLS, CDR2 YYNGEE, per germline. There are 16 residues in the CDR3.

This sequence joins TRBV18 and TRBJ2-1, with no clear D. Germline-derived CDR1 and CDR2 are KGHSH and LQKENI. CDR3 length equals 17 residues. Trimming stripped 3 bases from V and 4 bases from J, with 19 bases between. The CDR3 loop is CASSPRLAASYYNEQFF. The CDR3 nucleotides read TGTGCCAGCTCACCCCGTCTCGCCGCAAGCTATTACAATGAGCAGTTCTTC. Variable domain in full (rest from reference TRBV18 and TRBJ2-1): NAGVMQNPRHLVRRRGQEARLRCSPMKGHSHVYWYRQLPEEGLKFMVYLQKENIIDESGMPKERFSAEFPKEGPSILRIQQVVRGDSAAYFCASSPRLAASYYNEQFFGPGTRLTVL.

The chain employs TRBV5-1 and TRBJ2-1; 8 bases align to TRBD2. V shed 2 bases and J 6 bases; nucleotides not matched to a gene: 13. CDR3 length: 17 amino acids. Germline V lookup: CDR1 SGHRS, CDR2 YFSETQ. CDR3 sequence: CASSFGPSGRMGNEQFF. DNA for the CDR3: TGCGCCAGCAGCTTTGGGCCAAGCGGGAGAATGGGCAATGAGCAGTTCTTC.

The chain joins TRBV5-6 to TRBJ2-7; D possibly corresponds to TRBD1 (6 bases). Germline CDR1 SGHDT, CDR2 YYEEEE. Trimming shortened V by 0 bases and J by 3 bases, and 13 bases separated the two germline ends. CDR3 size: 15 residues. Here the CDR3 DNA reads TGTGCCAGCAGCTTGGCCACAGGGATCGTCTACGAGCAGTACTTC. Translating gives CASSLATGIVYEQYF.

In this sample, this clone turned up once. The chain combines TRBV11-2 with TRBJ1-1; D is unclear. Per germline, CDR1 SGHAT and CDR2 FQNNGV. V was cut by 3 bases and J by 5 bases, with 16 bases left in between. The CDR3 loop spans 15 amino acids. CDR3 region: CASSLPSGSGTEAFF. The DNA of the CDR3 is TGTGCCAGCAGCTTGCCCAGCGGGTCCGGGACTGAAGCTTTCTTT.

CDR3 residues: CASTLGGGSSYEQYF. The CDR3 DNA sequence: TGTGCCAGCACCCTGGGGGGGGGAAGCTCCTACGAGCAGTACTTC. This chain connects TRBV28 to TRBJ2-7; the match to TRBD2 covers 7 bases. Unmatched junction bases numbered 9, after V lost 7 bases and J lost 0 bases. Germline V gene sequence: CDR1 MDHEN, CDR2 SYDVKM. The CDR3 runs to 15 residues.